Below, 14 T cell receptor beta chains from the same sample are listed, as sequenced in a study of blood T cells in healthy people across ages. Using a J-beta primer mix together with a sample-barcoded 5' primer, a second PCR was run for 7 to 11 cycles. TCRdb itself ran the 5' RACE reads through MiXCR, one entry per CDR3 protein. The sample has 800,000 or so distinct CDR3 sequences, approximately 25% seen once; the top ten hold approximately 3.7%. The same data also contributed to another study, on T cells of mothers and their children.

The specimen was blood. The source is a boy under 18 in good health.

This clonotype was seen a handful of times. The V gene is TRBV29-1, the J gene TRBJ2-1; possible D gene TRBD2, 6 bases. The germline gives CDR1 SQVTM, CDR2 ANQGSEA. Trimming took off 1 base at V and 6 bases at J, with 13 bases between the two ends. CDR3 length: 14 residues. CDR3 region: CSVEAWDLSNEQFF. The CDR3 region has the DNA TGCAGCGTTGAAGCGTGGGACTTAAGCAATGAGCAGTTCTTC.

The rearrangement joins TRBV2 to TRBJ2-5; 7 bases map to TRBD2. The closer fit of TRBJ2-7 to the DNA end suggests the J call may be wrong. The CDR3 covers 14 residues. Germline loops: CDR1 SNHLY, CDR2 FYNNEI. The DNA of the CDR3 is TGTGCCAGCAGTCCTCGACTAGCCAGCCGCGAGCAGTACTTC. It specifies CASSPRLASREQYF.

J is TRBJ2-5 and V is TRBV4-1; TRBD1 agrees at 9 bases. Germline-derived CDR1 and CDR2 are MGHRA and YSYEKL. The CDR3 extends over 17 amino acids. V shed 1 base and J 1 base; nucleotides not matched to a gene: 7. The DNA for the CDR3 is TGCGCCAGCAGCCAAGCCCAATGGACAGGGGCCCAAGAGACCCAGTACTTC. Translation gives CASSQAQWTGAQETQYF.

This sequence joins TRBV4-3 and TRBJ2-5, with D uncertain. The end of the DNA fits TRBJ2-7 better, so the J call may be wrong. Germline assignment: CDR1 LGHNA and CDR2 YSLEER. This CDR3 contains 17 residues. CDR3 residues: CASSQDISSPSSYEQYF. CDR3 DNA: TGCGCCAGCAGCCAAGACATCAGCAGTCCTAGCTCCTACGAGCAGTACTTC.

The CDR3 DNA reads TGCAGCGACCTAGGACTAGCGGGAGGTACAGATACGCAGTATTTT. Encoded protein: CSDLGLAGGTDTQYF. The V call is TRBV29-1, the J call TRBJ2-3; TRBD2 agrees at 14 bases. J gave up 3 bases and V 7 bases, and 6 bases lay outside the gene matches. CDR1 is SQVTM and CDR2 is ANQGSEA in the germline V gene. CDR3 length equals 15 residues.

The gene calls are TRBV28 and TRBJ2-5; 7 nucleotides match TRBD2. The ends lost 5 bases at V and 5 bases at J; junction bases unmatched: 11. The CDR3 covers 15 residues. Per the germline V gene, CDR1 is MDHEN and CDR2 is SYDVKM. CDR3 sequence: CASSPRGGVEETQYF. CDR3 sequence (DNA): TGTGCCAGCAGTCCCCGGGGAGGGGTGGAGGAGACCCAGTACTTC.

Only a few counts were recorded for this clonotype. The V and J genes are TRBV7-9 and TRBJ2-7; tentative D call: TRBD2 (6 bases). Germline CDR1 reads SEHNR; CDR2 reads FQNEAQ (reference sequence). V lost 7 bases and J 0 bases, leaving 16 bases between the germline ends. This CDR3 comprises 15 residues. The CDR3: CASTIGRGSSYEQYF. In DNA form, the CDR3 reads TGTGCCAGCACCATAGGCCGGGGGAGCTCCTACGAGCAGTACTTC. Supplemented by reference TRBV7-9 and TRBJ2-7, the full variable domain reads DTGVSQNPRHKITKRGQNVTFRCDPISEHNRLYWYRQTLGQGPEFLTYFQNEAQLEKSRLLSDRFSAERPKGSFSTLEIQRTEQGDSAMYLCASTIGRGSSYEQYFGPGTRLTVT.

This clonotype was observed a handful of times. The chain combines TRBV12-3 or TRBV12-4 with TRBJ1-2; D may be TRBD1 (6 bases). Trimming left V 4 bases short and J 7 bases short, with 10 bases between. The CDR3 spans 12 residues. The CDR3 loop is CASSSPGVGYTF. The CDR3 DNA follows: TGTGCCAGCAGTTCCCCAGGGGTTGGCTACACCTTC.

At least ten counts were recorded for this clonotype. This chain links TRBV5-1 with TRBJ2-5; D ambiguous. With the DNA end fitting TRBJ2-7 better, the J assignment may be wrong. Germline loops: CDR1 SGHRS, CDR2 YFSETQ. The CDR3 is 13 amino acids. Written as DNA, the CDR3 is TGCGCCAGCAGCTTCAACCTCCTCTACGAGCAGTACTTC. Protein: CASSFNLLYEQYF.

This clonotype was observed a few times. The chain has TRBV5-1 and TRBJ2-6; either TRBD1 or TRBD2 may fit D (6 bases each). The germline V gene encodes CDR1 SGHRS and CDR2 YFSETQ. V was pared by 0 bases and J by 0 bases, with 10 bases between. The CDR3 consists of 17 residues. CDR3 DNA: TGCGCCAGCAGCTTGGGCGGGACATCCTCTGGGGCCAACGTCCTGACTTTC. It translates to CASSLGGTSSGANVLTF.

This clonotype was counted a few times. The CDR3, as DNA: TGCAGTGCTAGAGAATGGGGAAAACAGGCGGGGGGAACTGAAGCTTTCTTT. This sequence encodes CSAREWGKQAGGTEAFF. V and J are TRBV20-1 and TRBJ1-1; D is perhaps TRBD1 (5 bases). The CDR3 length is 17 residues. The V and J ends lost 0 bases and 5 bases respectively, with 22 bases between them. Germline lookup yields CDR1 DFQATT and CDR2 SNEGSKA (reference sequence).

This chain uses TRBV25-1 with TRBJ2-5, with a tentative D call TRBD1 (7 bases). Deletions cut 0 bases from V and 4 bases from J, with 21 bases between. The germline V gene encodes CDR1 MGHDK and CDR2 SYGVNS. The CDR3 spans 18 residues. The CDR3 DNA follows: TGTGCCAGCAGTGAATATATGGAAAGAGGAGGGGGCCGAGAGACCCAGTACTTC. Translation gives CASSEYMERGGGRETQYF. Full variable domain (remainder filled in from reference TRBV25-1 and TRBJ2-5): EADIYQTPRYLVIGTGKKITLECSQTMGHDKMYWYQQDPGMELHLIHYSYGVNSTEKGDLSSESTVSRIRTEHFPLTLESARPSHTSQYLCASSEYMERGGGRETQYFGPGTRLLVL.

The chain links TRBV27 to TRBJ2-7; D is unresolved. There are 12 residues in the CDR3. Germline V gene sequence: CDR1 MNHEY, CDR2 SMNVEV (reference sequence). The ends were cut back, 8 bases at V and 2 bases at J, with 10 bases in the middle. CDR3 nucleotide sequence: TGTGCCAGCGGGTTGGGTACCTACGAGCAGTACTTC. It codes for CASGLGTYEQYF.

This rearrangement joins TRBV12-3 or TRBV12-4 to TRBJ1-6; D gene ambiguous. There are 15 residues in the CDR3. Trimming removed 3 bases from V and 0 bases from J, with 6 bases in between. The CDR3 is CASSFFYSYNSPLHF. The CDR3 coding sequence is TGTGCCAGCAGTTTTTTTTACTCCTATAATTCACCCCTCCACTTT.